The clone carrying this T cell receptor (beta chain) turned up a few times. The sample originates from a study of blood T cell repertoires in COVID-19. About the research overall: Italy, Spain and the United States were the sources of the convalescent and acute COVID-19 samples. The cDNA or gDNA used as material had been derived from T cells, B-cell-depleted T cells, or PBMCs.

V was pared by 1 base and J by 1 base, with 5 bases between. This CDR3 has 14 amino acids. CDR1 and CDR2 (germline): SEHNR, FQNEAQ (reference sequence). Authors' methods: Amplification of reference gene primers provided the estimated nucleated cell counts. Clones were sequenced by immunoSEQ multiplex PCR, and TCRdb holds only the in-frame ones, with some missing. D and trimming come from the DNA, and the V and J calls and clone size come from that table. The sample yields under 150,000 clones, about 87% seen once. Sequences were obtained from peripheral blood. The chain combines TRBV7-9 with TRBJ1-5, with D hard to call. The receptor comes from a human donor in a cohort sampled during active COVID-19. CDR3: CASSLGQSNQPQHF. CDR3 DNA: TGTGCCAGCAGCTTAGGACAAAGCAATCAGCCCCAGCATTTT.